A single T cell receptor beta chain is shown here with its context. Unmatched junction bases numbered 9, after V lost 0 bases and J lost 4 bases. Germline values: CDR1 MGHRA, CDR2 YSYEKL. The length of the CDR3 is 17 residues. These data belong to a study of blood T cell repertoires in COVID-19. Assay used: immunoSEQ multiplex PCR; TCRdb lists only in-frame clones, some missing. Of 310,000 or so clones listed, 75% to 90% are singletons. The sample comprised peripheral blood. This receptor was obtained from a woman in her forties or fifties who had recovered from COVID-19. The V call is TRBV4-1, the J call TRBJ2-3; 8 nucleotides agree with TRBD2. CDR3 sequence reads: CASSQEVPGGPADTQYF. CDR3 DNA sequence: TGCGCCAGCAGCCAAGAAGTCCCGGGAGGGCCCGCAGATACGCAGTATTTT.